These 5 T cell receptor beta chains were all obtained from the same sample, sequenced in a study of early T cells in non-severe SARS-CoV-2 infection. Via MiXCR, TCRdb re-called the 5' RACE reads, giving one row per CDR3 protein. The table records tens of thousands of distinct CDR3 sequences, over 7% of them present only once. The sample comprised whole blood. These receptors all stem from an adult who was a healthcare worker with PCR-confirmed SARS-CoV-2 infection or an uninfected control (not recorded which).

This chain links TRBV2 with TRBJ1-3; D may be TRBD1 (5 bases). The CDR3 extends over 16 amino acids. Germline V gene data show CDR1 as SNHLY and CDR2 as FYNNEI. V lost 4 bases, J lost 0 bases, and 13 bases lay in between. The CDR3 DNA follows: TGTGCCAGCAGTGTTCTTGACAGTCTCTCTGGAAACACCATATATTTT. Amino acid sequence: CASSVLDSLSGNTIYF.

The V gene is TRBV29-1, the J gene TRBJ1-2, with 10 bases identical to TRBD1. V shed 0 bases, J shed 5 bases, and the junction held 3 bases outside the gene matches. Germline V gene sequence: CDR1 SQVTM, CDR2 ANQGSEA. CDR3 length: 14 residues. In DNA form, the CDR3 reads TGCAGCGTTGAAGAAGGACAGGGGGTTTATGGCTACACCTTC. Its protein product is CSVEEGQGVYGYTF.

This clonotype was seen repeatedly, ten times or more. The chain uses TRBV2 and TRBJ2-3; D perhaps matches TRBD2 (5 bases). The V gene's germline CDR1 is SNHLY and CDR2 FYNNEI. The V end lost 10 bases, the J end lost 4 bases, and 12 bases lay between the germline ends. This CDR3 has 12 residues. The CDR3 coding sequence is TGTGCCACCCACCGGACTCCAGATACGCAGTATTTT. This translates into CATHRTPDTQYF.

The table lists this clonotype with many counts. The rearrangement links TRBV2 to TRBJ1-5; TRBD1 might be the D (6 bases). CDR1 and CDR2 from the germline V gene are SNHLY and FYNNEI. CDR3 length equals 15 residues. V was cut by 6 bases and J by 0 bases, with 12 bases left in between. The CDR3 reads CASRKGVYSNQPQHF. The CDR3 nucleotides read TGTGCCAGCAGGAAGGGGGTGTATAGCAATCAGCCCCAGCATTTT.

The rearrangement uses TRBV20-1 and TRBJ2-5; 7 bases agree with TRBD2. J lost 1 base, V lost 4 bases, and 6 bases had no gene match. Germline V gene lookup returns CDR1 DFQATT and CDR2 SNEGSKA (reference sequence). The length of the CDR3 is 14 residues. The chain's CDR3 is CSAIPAGTQETQYF. The CDR3 DNA reads TGCAGTGCTATTCCAGCGGGGACCCAAGAGACCCAGTACTTC.